This is a list of T cell receptor beta chains from one sample in a study of blood T cell repertoires in COVID-19. The method was immunoSEQ multiplex PCR; TCRdb's version includes in-frame clones alone and lacks a portion of them. The sample yields about 100,000 clones, about 89% seen once. Sequencing was carried out using peripheral blood. Source of these receptors: a human donor in a cohort sampled during active COVID-19. Both conserved end residues are trimmed from each CDR3.

v_call cdr3_aa
TRBV30 AWSVQTGWGYT
TRBV5-5 ASSPSWTSGTAGELF
TRBV28 ASSLRGWDNSPLH
TRBV11-2 ASSLGVGGAYEQY
TRBV7-6 ASSLATGSHEQY
TRBV18 ASSPRMQETQY
TRBV4-1 ASSYGRRGDTEAF
TRBV3-1/TRBV3-2 ASSQDLSGSFYEQY
TRBV19 ASSPGQGRTYEQY
TRBV6-4 ASSPGTGGDTQY
TRBV28 ASSWDRATYGYT
TRBV18 ASSSSRDSYEQY
TRBV5-4 ASSLTGGKSYEQY
TRBV7-8 ASSLGWGGRGETQY
TRBV5-4 ASSSGLTNNEQF
TRBV27 ASSLQGFYGYT
TRBV3-1/TRBV3-2 ASSQWRAAGGTASTDTQY
TRBV7-3 ASSQNGDSPLH
TRBV18 ASSQGQGASQPQH
TRBV6-2/TRBV6-3 ASSYSGTGGETQY
TRBV13 ASSSQASLQETQY
TRBV28 ARRQVRWETQY
TRBV11-3 ASGLSRGVETQY
TRBV28 ASSLGQTLREQY
TRBV10-3 AIGKGGTDTQY
TRBV16 ASSQSSGSYEQY
TRBV6-5 ASRIGTETGELF
TRBV9 ASSAEGTGELF
TRBV19 ASRTGHLNNSPLH
TRBV2 ASRDRGVNTEAF
TRBV13 ASSPGAGDNEQF
TRBV9 ASSSSAGGPRNEQF
TRBV7-9 ASSLAAGEAF
TRBV5-6 ASSLLGLAKDTQY